This TCR beta chain was identified in a study of blood T cell repertoires in COVID-19. Across the study: Specimens from acute and convalescent COVID-19 originated in the United States, Italy and Spain. Sources were T cells, B-cell-depleted T cells, or PBMCs; the material itself was cDNA or gDNA.

Under the authors' procedure: The assay estimated nucleated cells by amplifying reference gene primers. Some clones are missing from TCRdb's copy, which holds only in-frame ones; the method was immunoSEQ multiplex PCR. D and trimming come from the DNA, and the V and J calls and clone size come from that table. The sample lists roughly 200,000 clones, 75% to 95% occurring once. The CDR3 has 15 residues. Germline V gene sequence: CDR1 MDHEN, CDR2 SYDVKM. V lost 5 bases, J lost 0 bases, and 8 bases lay in between. Sequencing was carried out using peripheral blood. This clonotype was obtained from a man aged 50 to 60 with acute or convalescent COVID-19. The chain has TRBV28 and TRBJ2-6; D is unresolved. The chain's CDR3 is CASSRRGSGANVLTF. The CDR3 bases are TGTGCCAGCAGTCGACGAGGCTCTGGGGCCAACGTCCTGACTTTC.